The 30 T cell receptor beta chains in this list originate from one sample, sequenced in a study of neoadjuvant anti-PD-1 for oral cavity cancer. Libraries were prepared by immunoSEQ multiplex PCR; TCRdb keeps only in-frame clonotypes and omits some of them. The table has 75,000 or so clones, under 85% seen once. The sequenced sample was PBMCs, obtained before nivolumab (anti-PD-1) treatment. The receptor source for this set is a person aged 35-79 years with oral cavity squamous cell carcinoma.

The chain combines TRBV10-3 with TRBJ1-2; TRBD1 agrees at 8 bases. The ends lost 7 bases at V and 3 bases at J; junction bases unmatched: 4. CDR1 is ENHRY and CDR2 is SYGVKD in the germline V gene. The CDR3 is 13 amino acids. CDR3 residues: CAINTGGDYGYTF. The CDR3 nucleotides are TGTGCCATCAACACAGGGGGAGACTATGGCTACACCTTC.

The chain recombines TRBV6-6 with TRBJ1-1; tentative D call: TRBD1 (5 bases). The V end was cut by 4 bases, the J end by 1 base, with 13 bases between. The CDR3 consists of 15 residues. The germline V gene has CDR1 MNHNY and CDR2 SVGAGI (reference sequence). CDR3 in DNA: TGTGCCAGCAGTTTCCGCCGGGACCCGAACACTGAAGCTTTCTTT. Translation: CASSFRRDPNTEAFF.

The chain combines TRBV19 with TRBJ1-2, with D hard to call. The CDR3 is made up of 15 amino acids. V gave up 3 bases and J gave up 2 bases, with 13 bases separating them. Per germline, CDR1 LNHDA and CDR2 SQIVND (reference sequence). CDR3 DNA: TGTGCCAGTAGTATTGGAGTCGGGGAGAACTATGGCTACACCTTC. Its translation is CASSIGVGENYGYTF. The whole variable domain, remainder taken from reference TRBV19 and TRBJ1-2, is DGGITQSPKYLFRKEGQNVTLSCEQNLNHDAMYWYRQDPGQGLRLIYYSQIVNDFQKGDIAEGYSVSREKKESFPLTVTSAQKNPTAFYLCASSIGVGENYGYTFGSGTRLTVV.

The chain couples TRBV5-1 to TRBJ1-2, with D possibly TRBD1 on 6 matching bases. This CDR3 spans 16 amino acids. Trimming took off 0 bases at V and 6 bases at J, with 18 bases between the two ends. In germline, CDR1 is SGHRS, CDR2 YFSETQ. CDR3 sequence reads: CASSLASVGARDGYTF. In DNA form, the CDR3 reads TGCGCCAGCAGCTTGGCGTCTGTGGGGGCGAGAGATGGCTACACCTTC.

CDR3 in DNA: TGCGCCAGCAGCTCCGGACTTGTTAAAGAGACCCAGTACTTC. Protein product: CASSSGLVKETQYF. The V and J genes are TRBV5-1 and TRBJ2-5, with a weak D call TRBD2 (5 bases). This CDR3 region has 14 residues. V was clipped by 3 bases and J by 3 bases, with 12 bases between them. CDR1 SGHRS and CDR2 YFSETQ come from the germline V gene.

The V call is TRBV4-2, the J call TRBJ2-7; 8 nucleotides line up with TRBD2. This CDR3 is built from 16 residues. The J segment lost 1 base and the V segment lost 0 bases, leaving 5 bases of the junction unmatched. Germline CDR1 reads LGHNA; CDR2 reads YNFKEQ. CDR3 amino acids: CASSQDAGGSSYEQYF. The CDR3 DNA reads as TGTGCCAGCAGCCAAGACGCGGGAGGTTCATCCTACGAGCAGTACTTC.

The CDR3, as DNA: TGTGCCAGCAGTTACTCGGGCAGGGCGAACACTGAAGCTTTCTTT. Protein: CASSYSGRANTEAFF. This chain connects TRBV6-5 to TRBJ1-1, with D perhaps TRBD1 (5 bases). CDR1 and CDR2 from the germline V gene are MNHEY and SVGAGI. V was trimmed by 0 bases and J by 1 base, leaving 9 bases between them. This CDR3 is 15 amino acids long.

CDR3: CASSLRETQYF. The CDR3 bases are TGCGCCAGCAGCTTGCGGGAGACCCAGTACTTC. The J gene is TRBJ2-5, the V gene TRBV5-1, with unresolved D. The CDR3 loop spans 11 amino acids. V dropped 1 base and J dropped 5 bases, with 3 bases sitting between them. Germline CDR1 reads SGHRS; CDR2 reads YFSETQ.

CDR3 bases: TGTGCCAGCAGCCTTCGACCGGGACAGGGCTACGAGCAGTACTTC. Translating gives CASSLRPGQGYEQYF. The genes are TRBV7-2 and TRBJ2-7; 9 bases agree with TRBD1. The CDR3 spans 15 residues. Germline V gene sequence: CDR1 SGHTA, CDR2 FQGNSA. V was clipped by 5 bases and J by 3 bases; unmatched bases: 8.

V gene TRBV29-1 combines with J gene TRBJ2-1; weak D call: TRBD2 (5 bases). The ends were cut back, 4 bases at V and 3 bases at J, with 10 bases in the middle. The germline CDR1 and CDR2 sequences are SQVTM and ANQGSEA. The CDR3 is 13 amino acids. Written as DNA, the CDR3 is TGCAGCGTTGGTCAAAGCGGCTACAATGAGCAGTTCTTC. Its translation: CSVGQSGYNEQFF.

The DNA for the CDR3 is TGCAGCGTTGACTCGGGGTACGAGCAGTACTTC. Its translation is CSVDSGYEQYF. The chain employs TRBV29-1 and TRBJ2-7, with D perhaps TRBD2 (5 bases). The ends were cut back, 3 bases at V and 4 bases at J, with 7 bases in the middle. The CDR3 consists of 11 residues. Germline-derived CDR1 and CDR2 are SQVTM and ANQGSEA.

The rearrangement uses TRBV30 and TRBJ2-2, with no clear D. This CDR3 is built from 12 residues. CDR1 is GTSNPN, CDR2 SVGIG, per germline (reference sequence). V gave up 4 bases and J gave up 1 base, with 4 bases separating them. CDR3: CAWTGNTGELFF. The CDR3 nucleotides are TGTGCCTGGACCGGGAACACCGGGGAGCTGTTTTTT.

V usage is TRBV6-1 and J usage is TRBJ2-2; D remains ambiguous. The CDR3 extends over 12 amino acids. V lost 9 bases, J lost 1 base, and 6 bases lay in between. The germline V gene encodes CDR1 MNHNS and CDR2 SASEGT. CDR3 amino acids: CASGWNTGELFF. In nucleotides, the CDR3 is TGTGCCAGTGGATGGAACACCGGGGAGCTGTTTTTT.

V gene TRBV10-2 combines with J gene TRBJ1-1; 11 bases are a match to TRBD1. Germline values: CDR1 WSHSY, CDR2 SAAADI. After removal of 4 bases from V and 0 bases from J, the junction contained 7 bases not matched to a gene. CDR3 length: 17 residues. This CDR3 is CASSGGQGGRLNTEAFF. For the CDR3, the DNA is TGCGCCAGCAGTGGGGGACAGGGGGGGCGCCTGAACACTGAAGCTTTCTTT.

The chain uses TRBV19 and TRBJ1-5; D is uncertain. Per the germline V gene, CDR1 is LNHDA and CDR2 is SQIVND (reference sequence). There are 18 residues in the CDR3. Trimming stripped 4 bases from V and 0 bases from J, with 19 bases between. CDR3 DNA sequence: TGTGCCAGTAGTAGCAAGCCCCTTACTCGCTATAGCAATCAGCCCCAGCATTTT. Translation: CASSSKPLTRYSNQPQHF.

This clone came up once. The chain combines TRBV30 with TRBJ2-3; possibly TRBD2 for D (5 bases). There are 14 residues in the CDR3. V was shortened by 4 bases and J by 0 bases, with 11 bases between the two germline ends. Germline V lookup: CDR1 GTSNPN, CDR2 SVGIG (reference sequence). The CDR3 DNA reads TGTGCCTGGAACCGGGATTCTAGCACAGATACGCAGTATTTT. It yields the protein CAWNRDSSTDTQYF. The full variable domain, with the rest looked up from reference TRBV30 and TRBJ2-3, is SQTIHQWPATLVQPVGSPLSLECTVEGTSNPNLYWYRQAAGRGLQLLFYSVGIGQISSEVPQNLSASRPQDRQFILSSKKLLLSDSGFYLCAWNRDSSTDTQYFGPGTRLTVL.

The chain carries TRBV9 and TRBJ2-1, with 7 bases fitting TRBD2. Germline loops: CDR1 SGDLS, CDR2 YYNGEE. The CDR3 consists of 17 residues. Trimming removed 4 bases from V and 4 bases from J; junction bases left unmatched: 14. The CDR3 here is CASSSGLGGSGYNEQFF. Written as DNA, the CDR3 is TGTGCCAGCAGCTCCGGTCTGGGAGGGAGCGGTTACAATGAGCAGTTCTTC.

This clone has only one observation. The chain uses TRBV5-6 and TRBJ1-1; unclear D gene. CDR1 is SGHDT and CDR2 is YYEEEE in the germline V gene. The CDR3 is 14 residues long. Trimming removed 5 bases at V and 3 bases at J, with 14 bases between. The CDR3 reads CASRRWTAYTEAFF. In DNA form, the CDR3 reads TGTGCCAGCAGGCGGTGGACCGCCTACACTGAAGCTTTCTTT.

The rearrangement uses TRBV2 and TRBJ2-5; 7 bases map to TRBD1. The germline CDR1 and CDR2 sequences are SNHLY and FYNNEI. The CDR3 runs 13 residues. Losses at the gene ends were 6 bases for V and 4 bases for J; bases not matched to a gene: 5. The CDR3 DNA reads TGTGCCAGCAGACAGGGGTTTATAGAGACCCAGTACTTC. It encodes CASRQGFIETQYF.

The rearrangement uses TRBV6-1 and TRBJ2-1, with 9 bases that match TRBD2. Germline CDR1 is MNHNS and CDR2 is SASEGT. CDR3 length equals 16 residues. With V trimmed by 2 bases and J by 0 bases, 2 bases remained unmatched. The CDR3 coding sequence is TGTGCCAGCAGTGAACTAGCGGGATACTCCTACAATGAGCAGTTCTTC. Amino acid sequence: CASSELAGYSYNEQFF.

CDR3 nucleotides: TGTGCCAGCAGTTTCCTAGCGGGAGTTAGCACCGGGGAGCTGTTTTTT. Protein: CASSFLAGVSTGELFF. The V call is TRBV27, the J call TRBJ2-2, with TRBD2 matching over 10 bases. CDR3 size: 16 residues. Germline V CDR1 and CDR2: MNHEY, SMNVEV (reference sequence). The J segment lost 4 bases and the V segment lost 3 bases, leaving 5 bases of the junction unmatched.

This sequence joins TRBV27 and TRBJ2-1; 9 nucleotides agree with TRBD1. Germline CDR1 MNHEY, CDR2 SMNVEV (reference sequence). CDR3 length: 14 amino acids. The J segment lost 7 bases and the V segment lost 6 bases, leaving 7 bases of the junction unmatched. The CDR3 region is CASSQPGQGNEQFF. The CDR3 DNA sequence: TGTGCCAGCAGCCAACCGGGACAGGGTAATGAGCAGTTCTTC.

This clone was seen more than once but under ten times. V usage is TRBV19 and J usage is TRBJ2-2; 7 bases agree with TRBD1. CDR1 LNHDA and CDR2 SQIVND come from the germline V gene (reference sequence). Trimming took 3 bases from V and 3 from J; bases not matched to a gene: 4. The CDR3 loop spans 15 amino acids. The CDR3: CASSISGQYTGELFF. The DNA for the CDR3 is TGTGCCAGTAGTATTTCGGGACAGTACACCGGGGAGCTGTTTTTT.

This clone was seen a handful of times. This chain joins TRBV30 and TRBJ2-7; 7 positions match TRBD2. V was pared by 2 bases and J by 6 bases, with 10 bases of the junction left unmatched. This CDR3 region has 14 residues. CDR1 is GTSNPN, CDR2 SVGIG, per germline (reference sequence). This CDR3 is CAWSIISGPFEQYF. The CDR3 DNA reads as TGTGCCTGGAGTATCATTAGCGGGCCGTTCGAGCAGTACTTC.

J is TRBJ2-7 and V is TRBV4-1; D remains ambiguous. The ends were cut back, 3 bases at V and 3 bases at J, with 18 bases in the middle. This CDR3 spans 16 amino acids. CDR1 and CDR2 from the germline V gene are MGHRA and YSYEKL. In nucleotides, the CDR3 is TGCGCCAGCAGCCAGCGCACTCCGGACCCCAACTACGAGCAGTACTTC. The encoded protein is CASSQRTPDPNYEQYF.

CDR3 amino acids: CASKISGWSPDQPQHF. The CDR3 DNA reads as TGTGCCAGCAAGATATCAGGGTGGTCCCCTGACCAGCCCCAGCATTTT. The V call is TRBV28, the J call TRBJ1-5, with D perhaps TRBD1 (5 bases). The V gene's germline CDR1 is MDHEN and CDR2 SYDVKM. CDR3 length: 16 residues. V was shortened by 7 bases and J by 7 bases, with 23 bases between the two germline ends.

The chain combines TRBV7-6 with TRBJ2-7, with 14 positions matching TRBD2. This CDR3 region has 15 residues. Germline-derived CDR1 and CDR2 are SGHVS and FNYEAQ. The V and J ends lost 5 bases and 4 bases, in that order; junction bases with no gene match: 4. DNA of the CDR3: TGTGCCAGCAGCCTCGGGACTAGCGGGAGTTACGAGCAGTACTTC. It yields the protein CASSLGTSGSYEQYF.

The chain combines TRBV7-6 with TRBJ1-5; 9 bases fit TRBD1. This CDR3 is 17 amino acids long. Germline loops: CDR1 SGHVS, CDR2 FNYEAQ. V lost 2 bases and J lost 9; bases outside the gene matches: 14. CDR3 amino acids: CASSLYGGQGMLWPQHF. CDR3 nucleotide sequence: TGTGCCAGCAGCTTATACGGGGGACAGGGTATGCTATGGCCCCAGCATTTT.

The rearrangement uses TRBV13 and TRBJ2-7; the match to TRBD1 covers 10 bases. The CDR3 sequence is 14 residues long. The germline V gene encodes CDR1 PRHDT and CDR2 FYEKMQ (reference sequence). J gave up 7 bases and V 5 bases, and 8 bases lay outside the gene matches. The CDR3: CASSLGQGGGEQYF. CDR3 nucleotide sequence: TGTGCCAGCAGCCTCGGACAGGGGGGAGGTGAGCAGTACTTC.

The table lists this clone with a count of one. V usage is TRBV15 and J usage is TRBJ2-5; a possible D gene is TRBD2 (5 bases). The CDR3 loop spans 13 amino acids. V was shortened by 3 bases and J by 4 bases, with 9 bases between the two germline ends. Germline lookup yields CDR1 LNHNV and CDR2 YYDKDF (reference sequence). The CDR3 region has the DNA TGTGCCACCAGCAGGCTAGGAGGAGAGACCCAGTACTTC. Translating it yields CATSRLGGETQYF.